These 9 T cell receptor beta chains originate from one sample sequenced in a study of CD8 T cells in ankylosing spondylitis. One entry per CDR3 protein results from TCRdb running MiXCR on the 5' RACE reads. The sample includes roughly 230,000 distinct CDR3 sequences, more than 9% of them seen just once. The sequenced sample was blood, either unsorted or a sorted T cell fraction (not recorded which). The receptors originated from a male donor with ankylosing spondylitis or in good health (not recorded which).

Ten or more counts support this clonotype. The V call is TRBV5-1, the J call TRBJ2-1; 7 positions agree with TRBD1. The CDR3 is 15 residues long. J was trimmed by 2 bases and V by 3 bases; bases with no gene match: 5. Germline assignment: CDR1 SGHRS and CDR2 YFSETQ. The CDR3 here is CASSSYRGPYNEQFF. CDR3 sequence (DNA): TGCGCCAGCAGCTCTTACAGGGGACCCTACAATGAGCAGTTCTTC. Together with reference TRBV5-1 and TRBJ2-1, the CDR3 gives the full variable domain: KAGVTQTPRYLIKTRGQQVTLSCSPISGHRSVSWYQQTPGQGLQFLFEYFSETQRNKGNFPGRFSGRQFSNSRSEMNVSTLELGDSALYLCASSSYRGPYNEQFFGPGTRLTVL.

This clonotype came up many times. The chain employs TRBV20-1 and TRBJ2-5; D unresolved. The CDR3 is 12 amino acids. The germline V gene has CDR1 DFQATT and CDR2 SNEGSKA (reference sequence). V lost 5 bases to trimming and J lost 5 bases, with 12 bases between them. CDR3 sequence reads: CSAPLAKETQYF. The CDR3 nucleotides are TGCAGTGCTCCTTTAGCAAAGGAGACCCAGTACTTC.

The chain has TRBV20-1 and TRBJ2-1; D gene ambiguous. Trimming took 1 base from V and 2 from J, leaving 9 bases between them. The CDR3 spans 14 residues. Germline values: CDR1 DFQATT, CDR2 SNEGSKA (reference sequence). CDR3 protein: CSARVESTYNEQFF. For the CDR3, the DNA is TGCAGTGCTAGAGTCGAGAGCACCTACAATGAGCAGTTCTTC.

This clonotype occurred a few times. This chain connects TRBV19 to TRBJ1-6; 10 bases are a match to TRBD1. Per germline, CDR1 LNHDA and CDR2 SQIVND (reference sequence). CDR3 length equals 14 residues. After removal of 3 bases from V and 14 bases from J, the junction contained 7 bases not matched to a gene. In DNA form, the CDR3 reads TGTGCCAGTAGTATGGAGACAGGGGGCAGGTCCCTCCACTTT. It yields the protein CASSMETGGRSLHF. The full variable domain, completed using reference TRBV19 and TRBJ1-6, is DGGITQSPKYLFRKEGQNVTLSCEQNLNHDAMYWYRQDPGQGLRLIYYSQIVNDFQKGDIAEGYSVSREKKESFPLTVTSAQKNPTAFYLCASSMETGGRSLHFGNGTRLTVT.

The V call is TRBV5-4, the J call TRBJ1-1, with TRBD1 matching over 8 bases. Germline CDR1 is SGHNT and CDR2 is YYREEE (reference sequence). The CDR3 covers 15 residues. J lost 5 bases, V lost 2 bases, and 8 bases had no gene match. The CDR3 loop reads CASSFAQGARTEAFF. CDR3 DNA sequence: TGTGCCAGCAGCTTCGCCCAGGGGGCGAGAACTGAAGCTTTCTTT.

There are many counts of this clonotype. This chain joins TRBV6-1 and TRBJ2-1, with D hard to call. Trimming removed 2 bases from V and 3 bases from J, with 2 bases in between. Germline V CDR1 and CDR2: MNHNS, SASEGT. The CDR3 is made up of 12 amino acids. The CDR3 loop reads CASSESYNEQFF. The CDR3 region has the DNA TGTGCCAGCAGTGAAAGCTACAATGAGCAGTTCTTC.

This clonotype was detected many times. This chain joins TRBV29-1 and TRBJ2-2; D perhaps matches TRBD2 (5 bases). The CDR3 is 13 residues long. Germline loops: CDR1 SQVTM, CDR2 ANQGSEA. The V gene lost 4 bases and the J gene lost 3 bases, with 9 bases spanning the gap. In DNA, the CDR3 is TGCAGCGTTGTAGAGGGCTACACCGGGGAGCTGTTTTTT. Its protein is CSVVEGYTGELFF.

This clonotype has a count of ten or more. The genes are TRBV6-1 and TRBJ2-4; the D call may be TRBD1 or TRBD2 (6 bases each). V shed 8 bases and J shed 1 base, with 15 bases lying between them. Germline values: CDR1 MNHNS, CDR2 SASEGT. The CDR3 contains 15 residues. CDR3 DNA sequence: TGTGCCAGCCGGAAAGGGGGGCTGGCCAAAAACATTCAGTACTTC. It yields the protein CASRKGGLAKNIQYF.

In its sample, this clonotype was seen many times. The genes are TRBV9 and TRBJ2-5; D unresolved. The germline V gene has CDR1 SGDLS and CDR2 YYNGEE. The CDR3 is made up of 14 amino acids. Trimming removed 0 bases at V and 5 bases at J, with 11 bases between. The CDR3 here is CASSVDPAGETQYF. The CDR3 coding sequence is TGTGCCAGCAGCGTAGATCCCGCCGGGGAGACCCAGTACTTC.